The 12 T cell receptor beta chains in this list originate from one sample, sequenced in a study of cytomegalovirus exposure and HLA in healthy donors. Primers included in the PCR were 60 Vbeta and 13 Jbeta primers. TCRdb's copy holds only in-frame clones and misses some; the assay was immunoSEQ multiplex PCR. The sample shows about 82,000 clones, about a tenth of them seen only once. Sample: PBMCs. The receptors were sampled from a man aged 55 to 70 in good health and CMV-seropositive.

J is TRBJ2-3 and V is TRBV4-2; D call uncertain. V was cut by 3 bases and J by 2 bases, with 6 bases left in between. This CDR3 region has 13 residues. Germline CDR1 and CDR2: LGHNA and YNFKEQ. CDR3: CASSQEPTDTQYF. In DNA form, the CDR3 reads TGTGCCAGCAGCCAGGAGCCCACAGATACGCAGTATTTT.

A few counts support this clone. The chain employs TRBV5-1 and TRBJ2-5; D not certain. The CDR3 loop spans 11 amino acids. The germline V and J ends were trimmed by 1 base and 5 bases, with 3 bases remaining between them. Germline loops: CDR1 SGHRS, CDR2 YFSETQ. The CDR3 DNA reads TGCGCCAGCAGCTTGTCTGAGACCCAGTACTTC. Amino acids: CASSLSETQYF.

The chain employs TRBV27 and TRBJ2-1; 14 bases are a match to TRBD2. The CDR3 is 16 amino acids. Trimming removed 6 bases from V and 3 bases from J; junction bases left unmatched: 4. The germline V gene has CDR1 MNHEY and CDR2 SMNVEV (reference sequence). The CDR3 reads CASRPGLAGVYNEQFF. The CDR3 DNA is TGTGCCAGCAGGCCGGGACTAGCGGGGGTCTACAATGAGCAGTTCTTC.

The chain links TRBV2 to TRBJ2-7; 7 bases are shared with TRBD2. The germline V gene has CDR1 SNHLY and CDR2 FYNNEI. The CDR3 runs 12 residues. Trimming removed 5 bases from V and 7 bases from J; junction bases left unmatched: 5. The CDR3: CASSRDYGEQYV. The CDR3 coding sequence is TGTGCCAGCAGTCGGGACTACGGGGAGCAGTACGTC.

This clone occurred a few times. The chain recombines TRBV9 with TRBJ2-2; D perhaps matches TRBD2 (6 bases). V lost 0 bases to trimming and J lost 0 bases, with 9 bases between them. Germline CDR1 SGDLS, CDR2 YYNGEE. There are 16 residues in the CDR3. DNA of the CDR3: TGTGCCAGCAGCGTAGGGGGGGAGGCGAACACCGGGGAGCTGTTTTTT. Translating it yields CASSVGGEANTGELFF.

The chain has TRBV5-4 and TRBJ2-5; TRBD2 is a possible D gene (5 bases). From germline, CDR1 is SGHNT and CDR2 YYREEE (reference sequence). This CDR3 contains 13 residues. V was trimmed by 0 bases and J by 10 bases, leaving 13 bases between them. DNA of the CDR3: TGTGCCAGCAGCTTGGAGAGGTCCGGGATCCAGTACTTC. Its protein is CASSLERSGIQYF. The full variable domain, with the rest looked up from reference TRBV5-4 and TRBJ2-5, is ETGVTQSPTHLIKTRGQQVTLRCSSQSGHNTVSWYQQALGQGPQFIFQYYREEENGRGNFPPRFSGLQFPNYSSELNVNALELDDSALYLCASSLERSGIQYFGPGTRLLVL.

The rearrangement joins TRBV9 to TRBJ2-3; D possibly corresponds to TRBD2 (6 bases). Germline V gene data show CDR1 as SGDLS and CDR2 as YYNGEE. Trimming stripped 6 bases from V and 2 bases from J, with 16 bases between. The length of the CDR3 is 15 residues. Here the CDR3 DNA reads TGTGCCAGCACCCAAGGAGGGGCCCTCACAGATACGCAGTATTTT. This gives the protein CASTQGGALTDTQYF.

DNA for the CDR3: TGCGCCAGCAGCTCCTTGGAGGGGGGGAACATTCAGTACTTC. As protein: CASSSLEGGNIQYF. V is TRBV5-1 and J is TRBJ2-4, with a tentative D call TRBD2 (7 bases). The CDR3 sequence is 14 residues long. In germline, CDR1 is SGHRS, CDR2 YFSETQ. V was trimmed by 3 bases and J by 7 bases, leaving 14 bases between them.

The V and J genes are TRBV6-1 and TRBJ1-4; tentative D call: TRBD1 (5 bases). Germline V gene data show CDR1 as MNHNS and CDR2 as SASEGT. The CDR3 has 14 amino acids. With 4 bases removed from V and 4 bases from J, the gap between germline ends came to 10 bases. CDR3 coding DNA: TGTGCCAGCAGTGCCTTGACAGTTAATGAAAAACTGTTTTTT. Amino acid sequence: CASSALTVNEKLFF.

The rearrangement links TRBV6-4 to TRBJ2-1; D unclear. From germline, CDR1 is MRHNA and CDR2 SNTAGT. The CDR3 spans 14 residues. Trimming removed 8 bases from V and 0 bases from J, with 11 bases in between. Written as DNA, the CDR3 is TGTGCCAGCGAAACGATGAGCTCCTACAATGAGCAGTTCTTC. Its translation: CASETMSSYNEQFF.

This clone showed up just a few times. The V gene is TRBV2, the J gene TRBJ1-4; D ambiguous. The CDR3 covers 13 residues. Germline assignment: CDR1 SNHLY and CDR2 FYNNEI. Trimming removed 1 base at V and 8 bases at J, with 8 bases between. CDR3: CASSEGGGEKLFF. CDR3 in DNA: TGTGCCAGCAGTGAAGGTGGAGGAGAAAAACTGTTTTTT.

Here the CDR3 DNA reads TGTGCCAGCAGTGCGCAGGGGGGCGTTTACGAGCAGTACTTC. It specifies CASSAQGGVYEQYF. The chain combines TRBV28 with TRBJ2-7, with a tentative D call TRBD1 (7 bases). CDR1 and CDR2 from the germline V gene are MDHEN and SYDVKM. V shed 5 bases and J shed 4 bases, with 15 bases lying between them. The CDR3 has 14 residues.